This T cell receptor (beta chain) was profiled in a study of technical replicates of blood from several donors. This clone was seen more than once but under ten times. The CDR3 runs to 15 residues. Germline V gene lookup returns CDR1 MNHEY and CDR2 SVGAGI. V was pared by 3 bases and J by 6 bases, with 15 bases between. The table came from immunoSEQ multiplex PCR; TCRdb's copy has only in-frame clones and leaves some out. The repertoire holds fewer than 100,000 clones, with 89% as singletons. The specimen was T cells isolated from PBMCs. This chain joins TRBV6-5 and TRBJ1-5; the D gene is possibly TRBD1 (6 bases). The receptor was isolated from a human donor in good health. This chain's CDR3 is CASSYSNTGIQPQHF. The DNA for the CDR3 is TGTGCCAGCAGTTATTCGAATACAGGGATTCAGCCCCAGCATTTT.